This entry describes one T cell receptor (beta chain). This sample was included in a study of blood T cell repertoires in COVID-19. CDR1 and CDR2 (germline): MNHEY, SVGAGI. This CDR3 contains 15 residues. Trimming cost V 8 bases and J 3 bases; bases outside gene matches: 9. Assay used: immunoSEQ multiplex PCR; TCRdb lists only in-frame clones, some missing. The sample has 43,000 or so clones, approximately 91% seen once. The sequence was obtained from a human donor in a cohort sampled during active COVID-19. J is TRBJ2-1 and V is TRBV6-5, with TRBD1 matching over 8 bases. The specimen was peripheral blood. The CDR3 sequence: CASQQGEVGYNEQFF. For the CDR3, the DNA is TGTGCCAGCCAACAGGGGGAGGTTGGCTACAATGAGCAGTTCTTC.